This TCR beta chain is from a study of tumor and adjacent non-tumor tissue in lung cancer. Study as a whole: Histology: under 15 adenocarcinoma, a couple of squamous cell carcinoma, 1 small cell lung cancer. Stage I to III disease affected about ten men and roughly 5 women aged about 31 to 85. The study, taken as a whole, reports: Significantly higher TCR diversity was found in tumor than normal lung. Tumor repertoires had a smaller top 100 clone share than normal lung.

The library came from three nested PCR rounds adapted from ARM-PCR protocols. One entry per CDR3 protein results from TCRdb running MiXCR on the multiplex PCR reads. This sample has some 99,000 distinct CDR3 sequences, with about 61% found just once. The template was RNA from unsorted bulk tissue. Distant lung tissue was collected more than 3 cm away from the tumor edge. The germline CDR1 and CDR2 sequences are SGHRS and YFSETQ. V lost 4 bases, J lost 3 bases, and 5 bases stayed unmatched. CDR3 length: 16 residues. This clonotype appeared many times. Antigen unknown. V usage is TRBV5-1 and J usage is TRBJ2-1; 12 bases align to TRBD1. The TCR originated in a man in his 60s with non-small cell lung cancer. The sample taken for sequencing was distant non-tumor lung tissue. The CDR3 sequence is CASSPGTGGRYNEQFF. Written as DNA, the CDR3 is TGCGCCAGCAGCCCCGGGACAGGGGGCCGCTACAATGAGCAGTTCTTC.